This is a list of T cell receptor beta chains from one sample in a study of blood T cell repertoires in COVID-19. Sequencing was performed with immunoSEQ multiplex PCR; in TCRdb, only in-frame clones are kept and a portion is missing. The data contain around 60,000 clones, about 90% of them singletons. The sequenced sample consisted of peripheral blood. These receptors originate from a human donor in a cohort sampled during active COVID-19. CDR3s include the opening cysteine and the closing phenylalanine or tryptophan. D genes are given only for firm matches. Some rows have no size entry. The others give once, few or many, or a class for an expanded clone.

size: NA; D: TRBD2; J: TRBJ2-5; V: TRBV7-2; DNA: TGTGCCAGCAGCTTCAGAAGCGGGAGACTTGAGACCCAGTACTTC; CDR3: CASSFRSGRLETQYF
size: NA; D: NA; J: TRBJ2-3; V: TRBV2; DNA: TGTGCCAGCAGTGCCGCTGGCAGGAGGCGCACAGATACGCAGTATTTT; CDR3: CASSAAGRRRTDTQYF
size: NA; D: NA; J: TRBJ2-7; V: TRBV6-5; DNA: TGTGCCAGCAGTTACGGGGCAGCCTACGAGCAGTACTTC; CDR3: CASSYGAAYEQYF
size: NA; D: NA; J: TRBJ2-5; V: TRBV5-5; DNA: TGTGCCAGCAGCCCGTCCGGGCAGGGGTTGGAGACCCAGTACTTC; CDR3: CASSPSGQGLETQYF
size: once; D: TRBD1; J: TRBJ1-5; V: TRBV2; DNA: TGTGCCAGCAGTTTCAGGACAGGGAATCAGCCCCAGCATTTT; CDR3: CASSFRTGNQPQHF
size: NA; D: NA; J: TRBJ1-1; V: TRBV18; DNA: TGTGCCACCGACTCGTCCCTCGGGGACACTGAAGCTTTCTTT; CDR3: CATDSSLGDTEAFF
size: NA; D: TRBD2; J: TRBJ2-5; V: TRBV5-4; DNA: TGTGCCAGCAGCTTGGAACTAGCGGGAGTAAGAGAGACCCAGTACTTC; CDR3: CASSLELAGVRETQYF
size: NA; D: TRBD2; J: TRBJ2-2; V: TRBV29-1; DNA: TGCAGCGGGAAGCGGGAGGGGATGGCCGGGGAGCTGTTTTTT; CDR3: CSGKREGMAGELFF
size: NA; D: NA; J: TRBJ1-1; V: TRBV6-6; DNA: TGTGCCAGCAGGAGGGACTGGGGGACTGAAGCTTTCTTT; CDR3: CASRRDWGTEAFF
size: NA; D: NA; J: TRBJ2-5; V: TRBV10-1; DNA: TGCGCCAGCAGTGCGGGGGATAAGGGACAAGAGACCCAGTACTTC; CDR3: CASSAGDKGQETQYF
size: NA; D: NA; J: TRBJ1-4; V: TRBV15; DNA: TGTGCCACCAGCAGAGAGCCAATTGGAACAGCCGGAAAACTGTTTTTT; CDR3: CATSREPIGTAGKLFF
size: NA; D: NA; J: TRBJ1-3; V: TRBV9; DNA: TGTGCCAGCAGCGTTACTCAGGGCGTCTCTGGAAACACCATATATTTT; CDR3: CASSVTQGVSGNTIYF
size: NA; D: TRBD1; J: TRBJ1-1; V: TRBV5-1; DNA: TGCGCCAGCAGCTTAACGGGACAGGGGATAACTGAAGCTTTCTTT; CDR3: CASSLTGQGITEAFF
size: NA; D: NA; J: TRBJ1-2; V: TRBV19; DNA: TGTGCCAGTAGTATTTTACTCGGCTACACCTTC; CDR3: CASSILLGYTF
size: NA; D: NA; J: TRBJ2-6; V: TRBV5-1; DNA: TGCGCCAGCAGCCGGGAGGGACAGGGAGGATCATCTGGGGCCAACGTCCTGACTTTC; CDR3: CASSREGQGGSSGANVLTF
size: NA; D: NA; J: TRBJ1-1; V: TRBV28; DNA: TGTGCCAGCACCACCACTATAAAGGAAGCTTTCTTT; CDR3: CASTTTIKEAFF
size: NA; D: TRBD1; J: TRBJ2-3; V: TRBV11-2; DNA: TGTGCCAGCAGCCAAGAACAGGGGGCAAATACGCAGTATTTT; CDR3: CASSQEQGANTQYF
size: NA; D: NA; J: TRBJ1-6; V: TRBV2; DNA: TGTGCCAGCAGTGAAGTGGGCCCAGTCTATAATTCACCCCTCCACTTT; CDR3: CASSEVGPVYNSPLHF
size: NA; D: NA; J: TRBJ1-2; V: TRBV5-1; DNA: TGCGCCAGCAGCCTTGGGGAGTCACTTGGCTACACCTTC; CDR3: CASSLGESLGYTF
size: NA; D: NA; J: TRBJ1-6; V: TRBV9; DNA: TGTGCCAGCAGCCAACAGAATTCACCCCTCCACTTT; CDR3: CASSQQNSPLHF
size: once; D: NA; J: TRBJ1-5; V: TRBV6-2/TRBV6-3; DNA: TGTGCCAGCAGCGCCTGGAGGGTGAGTTATAGCAATCAGCCCCAGCATTTT; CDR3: CASSAWRVSYSNQPQHF
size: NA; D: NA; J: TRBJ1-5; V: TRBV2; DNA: TGTGCCAGCAGTGAAGACAGACCTAGCAATCAGCCCCAGCATTTT; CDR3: CASSEDRPSNQPQHF
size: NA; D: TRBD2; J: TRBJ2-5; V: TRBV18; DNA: TGTGCCAGCTCACCATTCGATGGGACTAGCGGGAGAGGCCAGTACTTC; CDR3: CASSPFDGTSGRGQYF
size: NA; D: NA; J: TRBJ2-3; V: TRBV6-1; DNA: TGTGCCAGCAGTGATCCGGGTCAAGGAACCACAGATACGCAGTATTTT; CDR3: CASSDPGQGTTDTQYF
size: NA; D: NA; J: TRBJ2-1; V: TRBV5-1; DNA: TGCGCCAGCAGCCCTCTTGTCTCGGGTAACTACAATGAGCAGTTCTTC; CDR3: CASSPLVSGNYNEQFF
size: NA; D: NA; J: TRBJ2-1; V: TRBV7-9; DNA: TGTGCCAGCAGCTTGACCGGGGCGGGATATGAGCAGTTCTTC; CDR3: CASSLTGAGYEQFF
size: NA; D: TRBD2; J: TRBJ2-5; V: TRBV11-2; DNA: TGTGCCAGCAGTCTTGGACTAGCGGGCCCCCAAGAGACCCAGTACTTC; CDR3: CASSLGLAGPQETQYF
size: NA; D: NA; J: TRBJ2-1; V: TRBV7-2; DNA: TGTGCCAGCAGCTTAGACGGCGGGAACTACAATGAGCAGTTCTTC; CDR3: CASSLDGGNYNEQFF
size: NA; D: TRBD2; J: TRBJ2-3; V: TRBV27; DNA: TGTGCCAGCAGCTCGGGACTAGTAGATTATGATACGCAGTATTTT; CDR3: CASSSGLVDYDTQYF
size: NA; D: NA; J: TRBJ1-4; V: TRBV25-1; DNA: TGTGCCAGCAGTGATCCTCAGACAACTAATGAAAAACTGTTTTTT; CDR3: CASSDPQTTNEKLFF
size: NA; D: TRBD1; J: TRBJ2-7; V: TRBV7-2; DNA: TGTGCCAGCAGACTACCGACAGGGTTTGACGAGCAGTACTTC; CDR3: CASRLPTGFDEQYF
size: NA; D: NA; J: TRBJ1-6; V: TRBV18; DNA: TGTGCCAGCTCACAGCAGGAGGCCTATAATTCACCCCTCCACTTT; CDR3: CASSQQEAYNSPLHF
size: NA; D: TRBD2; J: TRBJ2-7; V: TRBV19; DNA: TGTGCCAGTAGCCTCGTCTCTAGCGGACCCCCCTACGAGCAGTACTTC; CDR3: CASSLVSSGPPYEQYF
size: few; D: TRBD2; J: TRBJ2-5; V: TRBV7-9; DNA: TGTGCCAGCAGCTTAGCTAGGGCTAGCGGGAGTGGAGAGACCCAGTACTTC; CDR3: CASSLARASGSGETQYF
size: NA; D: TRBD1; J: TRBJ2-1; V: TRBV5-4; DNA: TGTGCCAGCAGCTTGGACAGGGGGGATGAGCAGTTCTTC; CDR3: CASSLDRGDEQFF
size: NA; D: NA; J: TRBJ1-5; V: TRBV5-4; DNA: TGTGCCAGCAGCTTGGGTTCGGGGGTCAATCAGCCCCAGCATTTT; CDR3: CASSLGSGVNQPQHF
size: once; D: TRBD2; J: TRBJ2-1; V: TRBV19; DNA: TGTGCCAGTAGTAATGGTCGAACTAGCGGGAGGAATGAGCAGTTCTTC; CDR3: CASSNGRTSGRNEQFF
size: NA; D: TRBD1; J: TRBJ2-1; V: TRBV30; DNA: TGTGCCTGGAACAGGGGAGCAGACAATGAGCAGTTCTTC; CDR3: CAWNRGADNEQFF
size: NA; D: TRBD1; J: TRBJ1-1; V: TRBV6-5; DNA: TGTGCCAGCAGGGGACAGCCGAACACTGAAGCTTTCTTT; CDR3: CASRGQPNTEAFF
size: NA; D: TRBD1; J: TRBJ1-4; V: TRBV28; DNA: TGTGCCAGCAGTATAAGGACAGGGTTTGAAAAACTGTTTTTT; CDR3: CASSIRTGFEKLFF
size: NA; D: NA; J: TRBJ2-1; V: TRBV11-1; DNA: TGTGCCAGCAGCTTAGCCAGGGTAGGGGGCAATGAGCAGTTCTTC; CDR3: CASSLARVGGNEQFF
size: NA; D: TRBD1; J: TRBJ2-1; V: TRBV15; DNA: TGTGCCACCAGTAGGGGACAGACTTACAATGAGCAGTTCTTC; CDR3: CATSRGQTYNEQFF
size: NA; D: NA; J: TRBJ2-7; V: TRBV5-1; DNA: TGCGCCAGCAGCTTCAACTCCTACGAGCAGTACTTC; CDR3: CASSFNSYEQYF
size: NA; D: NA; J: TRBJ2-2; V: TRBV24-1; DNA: TGTGCCACCAGTGATCTGACCGGGGAGCTGTTTTTT; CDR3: CATSDLTGELFF
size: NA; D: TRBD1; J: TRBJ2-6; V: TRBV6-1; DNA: TGTGCCAGCAGTGAAGGGACAGGGTATGCTGGGGCCAACGTCCTGACTTTC; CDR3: CASSEGTGYAGANVLTF
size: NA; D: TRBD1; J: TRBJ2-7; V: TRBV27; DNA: TGTGCCAGCAGTCTGTCAGCCGGGACAGGGGGCCGGGTGCAGTACTTC; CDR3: CASSLSAGTGGRVQYF
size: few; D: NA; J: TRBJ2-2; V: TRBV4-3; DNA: TGCGCCAGCAGCCAAGAGGCCCCCGGGGAGCTGTTTTTT; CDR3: CASSQEAPGELFF
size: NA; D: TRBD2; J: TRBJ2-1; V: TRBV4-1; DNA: TGCGCCAGCAGCCAAGAGGTGCCATTCAGCGGGAGGAGCTACAATGAGCAGTTCTTC; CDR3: CASSQEVPFSGRSYNEQFF
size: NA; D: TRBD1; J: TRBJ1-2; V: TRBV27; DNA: TGTGCCAGCAGTTTAACCAGGGGGTTGGGTGGCTACACCTTC; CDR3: CASSLTRGLGGYTF
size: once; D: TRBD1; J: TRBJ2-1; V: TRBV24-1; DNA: TGTGCCACCAGTGATTTACCCCGCGGTTCGCCGACAGGGGGGGATGAGCAGTTCTTC; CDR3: CATSDLPRGSPTGGDEQFF
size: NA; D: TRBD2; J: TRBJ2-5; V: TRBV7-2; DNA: TGTGCCAGCAAACTAGCGGGAGTCAGAAGGGAGACCCAGTACTTC; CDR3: CASKLAGVRRETQYF
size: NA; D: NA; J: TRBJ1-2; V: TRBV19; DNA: TGTGCCAGTACCCCAGGGGTACTTTATGGCTACACCTTC; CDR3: CASTPGVLYGYTF
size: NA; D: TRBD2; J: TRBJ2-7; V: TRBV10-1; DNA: TGCGCCAGCAGTGATAGCGGGAGAGGATCCGAGCAGTACTTC; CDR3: CASSDSGRGSEQYF
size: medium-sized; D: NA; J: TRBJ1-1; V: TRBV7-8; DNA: TGTGCCAGCAGCTTAGCGCCGGGGGAGAGAGTCTCCACTGAAGCTTTCTTT; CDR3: CASSLAPGERVSTEAFF
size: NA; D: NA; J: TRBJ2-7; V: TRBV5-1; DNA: TGCGCCAGCAGCTTGGGGTCGGGCTCCTACGAGCAGTACTTC; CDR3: CASSLGSGSYEQYF
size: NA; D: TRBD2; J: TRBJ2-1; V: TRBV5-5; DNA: TGTGCCAGCAGCAAAATCAGGGACCTAGCGGGCCGTAACCTCTACAATGAGCAGTTCTTC; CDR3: CASSKIRDLAGRNLYNEQFF
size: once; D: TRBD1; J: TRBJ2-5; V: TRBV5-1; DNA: TGCGCCAGCAGCGAACAGGGGGCTATGGAGACCCAGTACTTC; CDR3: CASSEQGAMETQYF
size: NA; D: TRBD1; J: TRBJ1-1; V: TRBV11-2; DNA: TGTGCCAGCCGACTACTTCCGGGACAGGAGATGAACACTGAAGCTTTCTTT; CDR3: CASRLLPGQEMNTEAFF
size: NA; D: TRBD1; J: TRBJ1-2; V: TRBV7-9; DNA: TGTGCCAGCAGCCCAACCCGGGACAGAGATGGCTACACCTTC; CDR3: CASSPTRDRDGYTF